This T cell receptor beta chain was retrieved from a study of spatial heterogeneity in lung cancer. Notes on the study in general: Tumor mutation counts were tracked by expanded intratumoral alpha and beta TCR counts.

From germline, CDR1 is LNHDA and CDR2 SQIVND (reference sequence). This CDR3 is 15 amino acids long. V shed 5 bases, J shed 6 bases, and the junction held 6 bases outside the gene matches. Time point here: sample taken at primary tumor resection. TCRdb itself ran the 5' RACE reads through MiXCR, one entry per CDR3 protein. Among approximately 7,600 distinct CDR3 sequences, approximately 20% were seen once, and the ten largest hold 9.5% to 15%. A remark on this clonotype: Its target is unknown.

The chain uses TRBV19 and TRBJ2-5, with TRBD2 matching over 13 bases. The material was lung tumor tissue, obtained at surgery. The sequence derives from a female donor with early-stage non-small cell lung cancer. In nucleotides, the CDR3 is TGTGCCAGTAGTCCCGGGACTAGCGGGGCGAAGACCCAGTACTTC. This gives the protein CASSPGTSGAKTQYF. Full variable domain (remainder filled in from reference TRBV19 and TRBJ2-5): DGGITQSPKYLFRKEGQNVTLSCEQNLNHDAMYWYRQDPGQGLRLIYYSQIVNDFQKGDIAEGYSVSREKKESFPLTVTSAQKNPTAFYLCASSPGTSGAKTQYFGPGTRLLVL.